Listed below are T cell receptor beta chains from one sample, sequenced in a study of Ad26.COV2.S vaccination and SARS-CoV-2 variants. Profiled with immunoSEQ multiplex PCR; TCRdb holds only in-frame clones, not every one. The table lists a few hundred thousand clones, approximately 90% of them singletons. The source material was peripheral blood, sampled in a trial of Ad26.COV2.S vaccine versus placebo. The receptor source for this set is a person aged 18 to 65 who received the Ad26.COV2.S COVID-19 vaccine or a placebo. Each CDR3 is given with its conserved first and last residue. A D gene is named only where the DNA matches it firmly. A clone size is listed for some rows: how often the clone was seen (once, few, many), or a class if it is expanded.

J | V | D | length | size | CDR3 | DNA
TRBJ2-7 | TRBV4-3 | TRBD1 | 15 | NA | CASSHPGTGGDEQYF | TGCGCCAGCAGCCACCCCGGGACAGGGGGGGACGAGCAGTACTTC
TRBJ1-5 | TRBV19 | TRBD1 | 15 | NA | CASSLDRGHRQPQHF | TGTGCCAGTAGCCTGGACAGGGGGCACCGTCAGCCCCAGCATTTT
TRBJ2-1 | TRBV7-2 | NA | 18 | NA | CASSLERLLSSSYNEQFF | TGTGCCAGCAGCTTAGAGCGACTACTATCAAGCTCCTACAATGAGCAGTTCTTC
TRBJ2-3 | TRBV5-6 | NA | 15 | NA | CASSSSLARTDTQYF | TGTGCCAGCAGCTCTTCGCTAGCGCGCACAGATACGCAGTATTTT
TRBJ2-7 | TRBV7-2 | TRBD1 | 15 | NA | CASSSGTARIYEQYF | TGTGCCAGCAGCTCCGGGACAGCCCGTATCTACGAGCAGTACTTC
TRBJ2-1 | TRBV30 | NA | 12 | NA | CAWSAQGGEQFF | TGTGCCTGGAGTGCCCAGGGCGGTGAGCAGTTCTTC
TRBJ2-7 | TRBV19 | NA | 17 | NA | CASSIRAGATQSYEQYF | TGTGCCAGTAGTATAAGGGCCGGGGCCACCCAATCCTACGAGCAGTACTTC
TRBJ2-7 | TRBV5-8 | TRBD2 | 14 | NA | CASSLGLAVHEQYF | TGTGCCAGCAGCCTGGGACTAGCGGTCCACGAGCAGTACTTC
TRBJ1-1 | TRBV7-8 | TRBD1 | 13 | NA | CASSRQGDTEAFF | TGTGCCAGCAGCCGACAGGGGGACACTGAAGCTTTCTTT
TRBJ2-2 | TRBV10-3 | TRBD1 | 15 | NA | CAIREGQGGTGELFF | TGTGCCATCAGGGAGGGACAGGGGGGAACCGGGGAGCTGTTTTTT
TRBJ2-7 | TRBV7-8 | NA | 15 | NA | CASSRRGGHFYEQYF | TGTGCCAGCAGCCGTAGAGGGGGACATTTCTACGAGCAGTACTTC
TRBJ2-7 | TRBV6-6 | NA | 14 | few | CASTFSWKTHEQYF | TGTGCCAGCACCTTCTCCTGGAAAACACACGAGCAGTACTTC
TRBJ2-7 | TRBV5-8 | NA | 14 | NA | CASSGGTGVHEQYF | TGTGCCAGCTCGGGGGGGACAGGTGTACACGAGCAGTACTTC
TRBJ2-7 | TRBV14 | NA | 14 | NA | CASSFRDGTYEQYF | TGTGCCAGCAGCTTCCGGGACGGGACCTACGAGCAGTACTTC
TRBJ2-1 | TRBV6-2/TRBV6-3 | TRBD2 | 17 | NA | CASSYTGLAGPSNEQFF | TGTGCCAGCAGTTACACGGGACTAGCGGGACCCTCCAATGAGCAGTTCTTC
TRBJ2-1 | TRBV7-9 | TRBD2 | 15 | NA | CASSSGLAGGLEQFF | TGTGCCAGCAGCTCCGGACTAGCGGGAGGGCTTGAGCAGTTCTTC
TRBJ2-1 | TRBV19 | NA | 13 | NA | CASSMLSPNEQFF | TGTGCCAGTAGTATGCTATCGCCCAATGAGCAGTTCTTC
TRBJ2-7 | TRBV5-6 | NA | 13 | NA | CASSLGAAYEQYF | TGTGCCAGCAGCTTGGGGGCGGCTTACGAGCAGTACTTC
TRBJ1-1 | TRBV19 | NA | 14 | once | CASSISGMNTEAFF | TGTGCCAGTAGTATCTCCGGGATGAACACTGAAGCTTTCTTT
TRBJ1-2 | TRBV28 | NA | 16 | NA | CASSFPPLGERAGYTF | TGTGCCAGCAGTTTCCCCCCCCTGGGGGAGCGGGCTGGCTACACCTTC
TRBJ2-2 | TRBV4-3 | NA | 17 | few | CASSQVLGVASGGELFF | TGCGCCAGCAGCCAAGTTTTAGGGGTCGCAAGTGGCGGGGAGCTGTTTTTT
TRBJ1-1 | TRBV19 | TRBD1 | 17 | NA | CASSTNPGTGGGLGAFF | TGTGCCAGTAGTACGAACCCCGGGACAGGGGGCGGTTTAGGAGCTTTCTTT
TRBJ2-7 | TRBV15 | NA | 13 | NA | CATSRWPSYEQYF | TGTGCCACCAGCCGATGGCCATCCTACGAGCAGTACTTC
TRBJ2-3 | TRBV5-1 | NA | 13 | NA | CASSPLNTDTQYF | TGCGCCAGCAGCCCTCTAAACACAGATACGCAGTATTTT
TRBJ2-1 | TRBV30 | NA | 11 | NA | CAWMVSREQFF | TGTGCCTGGATGGTAAGTCGCGAGCAGTTCTTC
TRBJ2-1 | TRBV7-3 | NA | 14 | NA | CASSLTGSYNEQFF | TGTGCCAGCAGCCTCACGGGGTCCTACAATGAGCAGTTCTTC
TRBJ1-6 | TRBV28 | NA | 14 | NA | CASSPQVVSSPLHF | TGTGCCAGCAGTCCCCAGGTTGTGAGTTCACCCCTCCACTTT
TRBJ2-3 | TRBV5-1 | NA | 14 | NA | CASSLDGGPDTQYF | TGCGCCAGCAGCTTGGATGGGGGCCCAGATACGCAGTATTTT
TRBJ1-5 | TRBV6-6 | TRBD1 | 14 | NA | CASSYGGGDQPQHF | TGTGCCAGCAGTTACGGAGGGGGCGATCAGCCCCAGCATTTT
TRBJ1-2 | TRBV6-5 | NA | 13 | NA | CASMANAGGGYTF | TGTGCCAGCATGGCAAACGCGGGAGGAGGCTACACCTTC
TRBJ1-4 | TRBV6-5 | NA | 14 | NA | CASSYDGLSEKLFF | TGTGCCAGCAGCTACGATGGGCTTAGTGAAAAACTGTTTTTT
TRBJ2-7 | TRBV27 | NA | 14 | NA | CASSPADRLYEQYF | TGTGCCAGCAGTCCGGCGGACAGACTCTACGAGCAGTACTTC
TRBJ2-1 | TRBV4-3 | TRBD2 | 15 | NA | CASSQGSGGNNEQFF | TGCGCCAGCAGCCAAGGGAGCGGGGGGAACAATGAGCAGTTCTTC
TRBJ1-4 | TRBV19 | NA | 15 | NA | CASRPTGSNNEKLFF | TGTGCCAGTAGACCTACGGGCAGCAATAATGAAAAACTGTTTTTT
TRBJ2-1 | TRBV28 | TRBD2 | 17 | NA | CASSLYPPGGIHNEQFF | TGTGCCAGCAGTTTATACCCTCCGGGGGGAATACACAATGAGCAGTTCTTC
TRBJ1-5 | TRBV6-2/TRBV6-3 | NA | 15 | NA | CASSYSILGNQPQHF | TGTGCCAGCAGTTACTCGATTTTGGGCAATCAGCCCCAGCATTTT
TRBJ2-7 | TRBV30 | NA | 15 | NA | CAWSLYSPAHYEQYF | TGTGCCTGGAGCCTGTATTCCCCGGCCCACTACGAGCAGTACTTC
TRBJ1-1 | TRBV6-6 | NA | 13 | NA | CASRGGMNTEAFF | TGTGCCAGCAGGGGAGGGATGAACACTGAAGCTTTCTTT
TRBJ2-3 | TRBV30 | TRBD2 | 15 | NA | CAWSASGSFSDTQYF | TGTGCCTGGAGTGCCAGCGGGAGTTTTTCAGATACGCAGTATTTT
TRBJ1-2 | TRBV30 | TRBD1 | 17 | NA | CAWSVPTGGQDSYGYTF | TGTGCCTGGAGTGTACCGACAGGGGGACAAGATTCCTATGGCTACACCTTC
TRBJ1-2 | TRBV9 | TRBD1 | 15 | NA | CASSVGTGGDYGYTF | TGTGCCAGCAGCGTAGGGACAGGGGGCGACTATGGCTACACCTTC
TRBJ2-3 | TRBV7-6 | TRBD1 | 15 | NA | CASSLGTGRTDTQYF | TGTGCCAGCAGCTTAGGGACAGGACGTACAGATACGCAGTATTTT
TRBJ2-3 | TRBV7-2 | TRBD2 | 15 | once | CASSLGGTSGDTQYF | TGTGCCAGCAGCCTTGGAGGGACTAGCGGGGATACGCAGTATTTT
TRBJ1-1 | TRBV5-6 | TRBD1 | 16 | NA | CASSFKTGVTNTEAFF | TGTGCCAGCAGCTTTAAGACAGGGGTAACGAACACTGAAGCTTTCTTT
TRBJ1-1 | TRBV5-4 | TRBD1 | 14 | NA | CASSEGQGAGEAFF | TGTGCCAGCAGCGAGGGACAGGGGGCGGGAGAAGCTTTCTTT
TRBJ2-1 | TRBV15 | NA | 14 | NA | CATSRVLAYNEQFF | TGTGCCACCAGCAGAGTACTAGCTTACAATGAGCAGTTCTTC
TRBJ1-6 | TRBV11-2 | NA | 12 | NA | CASSLVQSPLHF | TGTGCCAGCAGCTTAGTCCAATCACCCCTCCACTTT
TRBJ2-1 | TRBV30 | NA | 13 | NA | CAWENSGYNEQFF | TGTGCCTGGGAAAATAGCGGTTACAATGAGCAGTTCTTC
TRBJ2-7 | TRBV29-1 | TRBD2 | 11 | NA | CSAREGMEQYF | TGCAGCGCCAGGGAGGGAATGGAGCAGTACTTC
TRBJ2-3 | TRBV20-1 | TRBD2 | 15 | NA | CSASDLAGKSDTQYF | TGCAGTGCTAGTGACCTAGCGGGAAAGTCAGATACGCAGTATTTT
TRBJ1-1 | TRBV4-1 | NA | 16 | NA | CASSPENLLRGTEAFF | TGCGCCAGCAGCCCTGAAAACCTTCTGCGTGGGACTGAAGCTTTCTTT